This TCR beta chain was captured in a study of technical replicates of blood from a handful of donors. TCRdb's copy holds only in-frame clones and misses some; the assay was immunoSEQ multiplex PCR. The table lists 65,000 to 95,000 clones, 75% to 95% of them singletons. Germline lookup yields CDR1 MNHNS and CDR2 SASEGT. This CDR3 is built from 15 residues. With respect to this clone: The junction and the germline gene differ at one end; a read error may be behind it.

The sequenced material came from T cells isolated from PBMCs. This chain joins TRBV6-1 and TRBJ2-7; 7 bases are shared with TRBD1. The sequence came from a human donor in good health. This CDR3 reads CASREDRALSYEQYF. The CDR3 coding sequence is TGTGCCAGCAGGGAAGACAGGGCCCTCTCCTACGAGCAGTACTTC.